These 6 T cell receptor beta chains share one sample of origin, sequenced in a study of cytomegalovirus exposure and HLA in healthy donors (TCRdb year 2017). The library was produced with the immunoSEQ multiplex PCR assay. The table was pulled from immuneACCESS by TCRdb, which kept in-frame rearrangements only. Such tables lose some clones; where checked, under half of the loss comes from unresolved V genes, and the rest has no known cause. The sample yields approximately 110,000 clones; 85% to 95% were counted once. The ten largest clones capture roughly 1.2% of the sample. The material sequenced was PBMCs. The receptors derive from a woman aged 18 to 35 in good health and CMV-seronegative.

The chain couples TRBV5-1 to TRBJ2-3; TRBD2 agrees at 8 bases. CDR1 is SGHRS, CDR2 YFSETQ, per germline. The junction had 4 bases not matched to a gene; V was cut back by 2 bases and J by 5 bases. The CDR3 covers 14 residues. The CDR3 reads CASSLGLAVDTQYF. CDR3 DNA sequence: TGCGCCAGCAGCTTAGGACTAGCTGTAGATACGCAGTATTTT.

The chain recombines TRBV18 with TRBJ1-5; unclear D gene. The V and J ends lost 0 bases and 4 bases respectively, with 16 bases between them. Germline CDR1 KGHSH, CDR2 LQKENI. This CDR3 is built from 17 residues. In nucleotides, the CDR3 is TGTGCCAGCTCACCACCAAGTGGTTGGGCAACAAATCAGCCCCAGCATTTT. Translation: CASSPPSGWATNQPQHF.

This chain connects TRBV6-1 to TRBJ2-1, with D tentatively TRBD1 (6 bases). Germline-derived CDR1 and CDR2 are MNHNS and SASEGT. V lost 3 bases, J lost 9 bases, and 15 bases lay in between. This CDR3 region has 14 residues. The CDR3 region is CASSDNRVWVEQFF. CDR3 coding DNA: TGTGCCAGCAGTGACAACAGGGTTTGGGTTGAGCAGTTCTTC.

The chain combines TRBV5-4 with TRBJ2-1, with 9 positions matching TRBD2. There are 15 residues in the CDR3. Germline-derived CDR1 and CDR2 are SGHNT and YYREEE (reference sequence). Losses at the gene ends were 4 bases for V and 2 bases for J; bases not matched to a gene: 4. CDR3 in DNA: TGTGCCAGCAGCAACATAGCGGGAGCCTACAATGAGCAGTTCTTC. Its protein product is CASSNIAGAYNEQFF.

The rearrangement links TRBV23-1 to TRBJ1-2; 9 bases agree with TRBD1. TRBV23-1 is filed as an ORF, its function uncertain. Trimming cost V 6 bases and J 6 bases; bases outside gene matches: 11. The CDR3 contains 15 residues. CDR3 nucleotides: TGCGCCAGCAGGCACACAGGGGGCGCAGGTAATGGCTACACCTTC. It yields the protein CASRHTGGAGNGYTF.

This clone was seen once. This sequence joins TRBV27 and TRBJ1-1, with D unclear. CDR3 length: 16 amino acids. Germline loops: CDR1 MNHEY, CDR2 SMNVEV (reference sequence). The V end was cut by 0 bases, the J end by 1 base, with 12 bases between. In DNA form, the CDR3 reads TGTGCCAGCAGTTTATCGCCGTGGGCAGGGAACACTGAAGCTTTCTTT. Translated: CASSLSPWAGNTEAFF.